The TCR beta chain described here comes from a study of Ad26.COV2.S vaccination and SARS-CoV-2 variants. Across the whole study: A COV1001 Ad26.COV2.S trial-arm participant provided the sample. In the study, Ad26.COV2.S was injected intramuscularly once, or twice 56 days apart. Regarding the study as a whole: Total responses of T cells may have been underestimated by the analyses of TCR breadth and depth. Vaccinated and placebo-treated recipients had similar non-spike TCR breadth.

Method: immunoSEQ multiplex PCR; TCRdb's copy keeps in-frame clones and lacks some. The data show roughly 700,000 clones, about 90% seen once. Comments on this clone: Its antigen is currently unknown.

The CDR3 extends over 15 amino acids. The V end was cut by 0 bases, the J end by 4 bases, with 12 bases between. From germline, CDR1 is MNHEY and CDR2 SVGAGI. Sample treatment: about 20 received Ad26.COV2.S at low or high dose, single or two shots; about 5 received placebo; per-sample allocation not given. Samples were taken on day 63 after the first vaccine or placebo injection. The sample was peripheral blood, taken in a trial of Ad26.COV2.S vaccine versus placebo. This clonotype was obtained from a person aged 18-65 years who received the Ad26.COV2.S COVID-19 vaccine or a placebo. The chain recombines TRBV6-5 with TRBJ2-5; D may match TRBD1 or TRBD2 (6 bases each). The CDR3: CASSYSGGWGETQYF. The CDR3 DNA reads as TGTGCCAGCAGTTACTCCGGGGGCTGGGGAGAGACCCAGTACTTC.